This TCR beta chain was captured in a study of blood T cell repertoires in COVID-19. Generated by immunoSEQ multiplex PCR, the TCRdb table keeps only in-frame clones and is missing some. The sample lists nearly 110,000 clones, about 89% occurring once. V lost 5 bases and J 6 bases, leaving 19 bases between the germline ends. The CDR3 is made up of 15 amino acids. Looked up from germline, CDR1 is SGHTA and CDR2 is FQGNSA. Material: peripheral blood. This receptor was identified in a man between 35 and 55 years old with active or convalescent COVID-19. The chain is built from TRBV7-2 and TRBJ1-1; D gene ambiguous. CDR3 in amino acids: CASSPTLGVKAEAFF. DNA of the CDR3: TGTGCCAGCAGCCCTACTCTTGGAGTGAAGGCTGAAGCTTTCTTT.